The 28 T cell receptor beta chains reported below all come from one sample, sequenced in a study of naive and memory T cell subsets. Notes on the study in general: Possibly reflecting memory cells re-expressing CD45RA, a few larger clonotypes occurred in naive repertoires, especially CD8.

These receptors are not linked to any known antigen. Both TRBC1 and TRBC2 were covered by a beta constant-region primer of two equimolar oligonucleotides. Nested alpha and beta constant-region primers with the SP2 primer drove four PCR rounds on ligated cDNA. TCRdb passed the UMI-ligation and nested PCR reads through MiXCR, listing each CDR3 protein once. Of approximately 90,000 distinct CDR3 sequences listed, 10% to 12% are singletons. The sample comprised naive CD4+ T cells from blood. The receptors were sampled from a human donor in good health.

Only a few counts were recorded for this clonotype. The chain carries TRBV18 and TRBJ2-5, with D perhaps TRBD1 (6 bases). The CDR3 is 13 amino acids. CDR1 KGHSH and CDR2 LQKENI come from the germline V gene. Trimming took off 6 bases at V and 3 bases at J, with 11 bases between the two ends. CDR3 sequence: CASSTGTKETQYF. The CDR3 bases are TGTGCCAGCTCGACCGGGACAAAAGAGACCCAGTACTTC.

In this sample, this clonotype turned up a few times. The chain combines TRBV20-1 with TRBJ2-1; TRBD2 matches 8 bases. Germline V lookup: CDR1 DFQATT, CDR2 SNEGSKA (reference sequence). The V and J ends lost 7 bases and 7 bases, in that order; junction bases with no gene match: 12. The CDR3 totals 14 residues. The DNA for the CDR3 is TGCAGTGATTTCGATCCCGGGAGGGGTAATGAGCAGTTCTTC. Translation gives CSDFDPGRGNEQFF.

The J gene is TRBJ1-1, the V gene TRBV29-1; D not certain. Trimming removed 4 bases from V and 8 bases from J, with 14 bases in between. Germline CDR1 reads SQVTM; CDR2 reads ANQGSEA. The CDR3 contains 12 residues. CDR3 sequence reads: CSVVEGEKEAFF. Here the CDR3 DNA reads TGCAGCGTTGTCGAGGGAGAGAAGGAAGCTTTCTTT. Using reference TRBV29-1 and TRBJ1-1 for the parts outside the CDR3, the full variable domain is SAVISQKPSRDICQRGTSLTIQCQVDSQVTMMFWYRQQPGQSLTLIATANQGSEATYESGFVIDKFPISRPNLTFSTLTVSNMSPEDSSIYLCSVVEGEKEAFFGQGTRLTVV.

The sample holds many counts of this clonotype. This chain links TRBV4-1 with TRBJ1-3, with a weak D call TRBD1 (5 bases). CDR3 length: 19 residues. CDR1 is MGHRA, CDR2 YSYEKL, per germline. Trimming removed 1 base from V and 0 bases from J, with 19 bases in between. The CDR3 coding sequence is TGCGCCAGCAGCCAAGTTTTCCGGGACTCCAGGTCCTCTGGAAACACCATATATTTT. Protein product: CASSQVFRDSRSSGNTIYF.

Many counts were recorded for this clonotype. The J gene is TRBJ2-3, the V gene TRBV4-3; D is unclear. CDR3 length: 16 amino acids. V was pared by 3 bases and J by 5 bases, with 18 bases between. Germline V gene data show CDR1 as LGHNA and CDR2 as YSLEER. The CDR3 DNA reads TGCGCCAGCAGCCAGCGCGGAGTGAGCGTCGGAGATACGCAGTATTTT. Residues: CASSQRGVSVGDTQYF.

This chain connects TRBV4-2 to TRBJ1-1, with 8 bases lining up with TRBD1. This CDR3 contains 14 residues. Trimming took 6 bases from V and 3 from J; bases not matched to a gene: 6. CDR1 and CDR2 from the germline V gene are LGHNA and YNFKEQ. CDR3 residues: CASSPGGRDTEAFF. DNA for the CDR3: TGTGCCAGCAGTCCAGGGGGCCGGGACACTGAAGCTTTCTTT.

The sample holds a few counts of this clonotype. This sequence joins TRBV6-5 and TRBJ2-6; D remains unclear. From germline, CDR1 is MNHEY and CDR2 SVGAGI. The CDR3 extends over 17 amino acids. Between the trimmed V and J ends, which lost 5 bases and 0 bases, there was a span of 14 bases. The CDR3 DNA reads TGTGCCAGCAGTCCGCTCTGGGGAAACTCTGGGGCCAACGTCCTGACTTTC. Its translation is CASSPLWGNSGANVLTF.

V usage is TRBV28 and J usage is TRBJ2-3; 8 bases align to TRBD2. The germline gives CDR1 MDHEN, CDR2 SYDVKM. The CDR3 has 17 amino acids. V was clipped by 4 bases and J by 3 bases; unmatched bases: 12. CDR3 sequence: CASSSDHAGGITDTQYF. Written as DNA, the CDR3 is TGTGCCAGCAGTTCCGACCACGCGGGAGGAATAACAGATACGCAGTATTTT.

This clonotype was found a few times. The chain recombines TRBV6-2 or TRBV6-3 with TRBJ1-5; TRBD1 matches 10 bases. Per germline, CDR1 MNHEY and CDR2 SVGEGT. CDR3 size: 15 residues. The V segment lost 6 bases and the J segment 3 bases; nucleotides outside the gene matches: 5. This CDR3 is CASRGTGVNNQPQHF. The CDR3 nucleotides are TGTGCCAGCAGAGGGACAGGGGTAAACAATCAGCCCCAGCATTTT.

This chain's CDR3 is CASSLRHVDTQYF. The DNA of the CDR3 is TGTGCCAGCAGTTTGCGTCACGTCGATACGCAGTATTTT. The rearrangement joins TRBV6-2 or TRBV6-3 to TRBJ2-3; D is unclear. Germline-derived CDR1 and CDR2 are MNHEY and SVGEGT. V lost 4 bases, J lost 6 bases, and 11 bases lay in between. The CDR3 consists of 13 residues.

This clonotype was counted between two and nine times. This chain links TRBV7-2 with TRBJ2-3; D gene ambiguous. The CDR3 consists of 16 residues. Trimming pared 2 bases from V and 0 bases from J, leaving 12 bases between. Germline V gives CDR1 SGHTA, CDR2 FQGNSA. The CDR3 DNA follows: TGTGCCAGCAGCTTAAAGGGATCTTGGAGCACAGATACGCAGTATTTT. It encodes CASSLKGSWSTDTQYF.

The chain has TRBV30 and TRBJ2-3; tentative D call: TRBD2 (5 bases). The CDR3 length is 14 residues. The V and J ends lost 0 bases and 1 base respectively, with 8 bases between them. Germline assignment: CDR1 GTSNPN and CDR2 SVGIG (reference sequence). CDR3 bases: TGTGCCTGGAGTGTTGGGCGGGGCACAGATACGCAGTATTTT. Protein: CAWSVGRGTDTQYF.

The chain employs TRBV20-1 and TRBJ1-1; D unresolved. Trimming took off 1 base at V and 2 bases at J, with 8 bases between the two ends. Germline CDR1 and CDR2: DFQATT and SNEGSKA (reference sequence). The CDR3 spans 13 residues. CDR3 residues: CSARADPNTEAFF. CDR3 bases: TGCAGTGCTAGAGCGGACCCAAACACTGAAGCTTTCTTT.

A few counts support this clonotype. This chain links TRBV12-3 or TRBV12-4 with TRBJ2-7, with D perhaps matching TRBD1 (7 bases). This CDR3 is 14 amino acids long. Deletions cut 0 bases from V and 6 bases from J, with 12 bases between. The CDR3 region has the DNA TGTGCCAGCAGTTTAGCACAGGGGAGGAGCGAGCAGTACTTC. This encodes CASSLAQGRSEQYF.

The sample holds many counts of this clonotype. This chain joins TRBV5-6 and TRBJ2-7; no clear D gene. Trimming removed 3 bases at V and 5 bases at J, with 12 bases between. The CDR3 runs 13 residues. Germline CDR1 and CDR2: SGHDT and YYEEEE. CDR3: CASSSTLFDEQYF. CDR3 nucleotide sequence: TGTGCCAGCAGCTCGACCTTATTCGACGAGCAGTACTTC.

The chain combines TRBV19 with TRBJ2-1, with 9 bases matching TRBD2. V lost 7 bases, J lost 6 bases, and 10 bases stayed unmatched. Germline V gene sequence: CDR1 LNHDA, CDR2 SQIVND (reference sequence). The CDR3 runs 15 residues. The CDR3 DNA reads as TGTGCCAGTACCCTTCGTCTAGCGGGGATCAATGAGCAGTTCTTC. It translates to CASTLRLAGINEQFF.

This clonotype was detected a few times. This chain uses TRBV10-3 with TRBJ2-1; 12 bases align to TRBD2. The J segment lost 3 bases and the V segment lost 6 bases, leaving 12 bases of the junction unmatched. This CDR3 spans 18 amino acids. Germline V gene lookup returns CDR1 ENHRY and CDR2 SYGVKD. This CDR3 reads CAIRPGLAGRPIYNEQFF. DNA of the CDR3: TGTGCCATCAGGCCGGGACTAGCGGGCCGACCGATCTACAATGAGCAGTTCTTC.

In its sample, this clonotype was seen many times. This sequence joins TRBV12-3 or TRBV12-4 and TRBJ1-2; D is ambiguous. Trimming pared 0 bases from V and 5 bases from J, leaving 7 bases between. The length of the CDR3 is 13 residues. CDR3 coding DNA: TGTGCCAGCAGTTTAGCGCTCAGTTATGGCTACACCTTC. It encodes CASSLALSYGYTF.

This clonotype has a handful of counts. The rearrangement joins TRBV4-1 to TRBJ1-6, with D tentatively TRBD1 (6 bases). The germline CDR1 and CDR2 sequences are MGHRA and YSYEKL. V gave up 3 bases and J gave up 8 bases, with 23 bases separating them. The CDR3 consists of 18 residues. The DNA for the CDR3 is TGCGCCAGCAGCCATGTTAGAGGGACGGGACAATCGTATTCACCCCTCCACTTT. Protein product: CASSHVRGTGQSYSPLHF.

V gene TRBV12-5 combines with J gene TRBJ1-2, with D unresolved. This CDR3 is 11 amino acids long. Trimming took 1 base from V and 10 from J, leaving 7 bases between them. Germline CDR1 is LGHNT and CDR2 is FRNRAP. The CDR3 sequence is CASGLGRDYTF. The CDR3 DNA reads TGTGCTAGTGGTTTGGGCCGGGACTACACCTTC.

The CDR3, as DNA: TGTGCCAGCTCATCGCTTTGGGCGGACATTCAGTACTTC. It yields the protein CASSSLWADIQYF. The genes are TRBV18 and TRBJ2-4; D is undetermined. Germline V gives CDR1 KGHSH, CDR2 LQKENI. The CDR3 is made up of 13 amino acids. V shed 5 bases and J shed 8 bases, with 13 bases lying between them.

The rearrangement joins TRBV12-3 or TRBV12-4 to TRBJ1-5; 9 bases match TRBD1. This CDR3 is 14 amino acids long. J was trimmed by 6 bases and V by 6 bases; bases with no gene match: 6. The CDR3 coding sequence is TGTGCCAGCAGCCAAGACAGGGGGAGTCAGCCCCAGCATTTT. It specifies CASSQDRGSQPQHF.

The V call is TRBV28, the J call TRBJ2-2; 10 bases agree with TRBD2. With 2 bases clipped from V and 4 bases from J, the junction kept 7 bases outside the gene matches. The length of the CDR3 is 17 residues. The germline CDR1 and CDR2 sequences are MDHEN and SYDVKM. The CDR3, as DNA: TGTGCCAGCAGTTTACAGCTCGGGACTAGCGTCACCGGGGAGCTGTTTTTT. Residues: CASSLQLGTSVTGELFF. The whole variable domain, filled in from reference TRBV28 and TRBJ2-2, reads DVKVTQSSRYLVKRTGEKVFLECVQDMDHENMFWYRQDPGLGLRLIYFSYDVKMKEKGDIPEGYSVSREKKERFSLILESASTNQTSMYLCASSLQLGTSVTGELFFGEGSRLTVL.

Many counts were recorded for this clonotype. V and J are TRBV12-3 or TRBV12-4 and TRBJ2-5; D is unresolved. The CDR3 runs 16 residues. V lost 4 bases to trimming and J lost 3 bases, with 18 bases between them. CDR3 nucleotides: TGTGCCAGCAGTTCTCTTCCCGCCGGCTACAAAGAGACCCAGTACTTC. This encodes CASSSLPAGYKETQYF.

There are many counts of this clonotype. The chain uses TRBV27 and TRBJ2-7; D is unresolved. Trimming removed 4 bases at V and 6 bases at J, with 13 bases between. Germline CDR1 MNHEY, CDR2 SMNVEV (reference sequence). This CDR3 has 13 residues. CDR3 amino acids: CASSSRATSEQYF. CDR3 DNA sequence: TGTGCCAGCAGTTCCCGGGCCACCAGCGAGCAGTACTTC.

At least ten counts were recorded for this clonotype. This chain links TRBV20-1 with TRBJ2-7; D uncertain. The CDR3 is 13 residues long. V was shortened by 0 bases and J by 1 base, with 7 bases between the two germline ends. The germline gives CDR1 DFQATT, CDR2 SNEGSKA (reference sequence). The CDR3 DNA sequence: TGCAGTGCTAGAGAAGGGTTGTCCTACGAGCAGTACTTC. Encoded protein: CSAREGLSYEQYF.

The rearrangement links TRBV12-3 or TRBV12-4 to TRBJ2-2, with D perhaps given as TRBD1 or TRBD2 (6 bases each). This CDR3 is built from 16 residues. Trimming removed 2 bases from V and 0 bases from J, with 10 bases in between. The DNA of the CDR3 is TGTGCCAGCAGTTTAAGGGGGGACTCGAACACCGGGGAGCTGTTTTTT. Its protein is CASSLRGDSNTGELFF.

This clonotype was picked up a small number of times. The genes are TRBV3-2 and TRBJ1-4. TRBV3-2 is labeled a pseudogene. The CDR3 is 14 amino acids. CDR3 in DNA: TGTGCCAGCAGCCAAGACAGAACTAATGAAAAACTGTTTTTT. Protein product: CASSQDRTNEKLFF.